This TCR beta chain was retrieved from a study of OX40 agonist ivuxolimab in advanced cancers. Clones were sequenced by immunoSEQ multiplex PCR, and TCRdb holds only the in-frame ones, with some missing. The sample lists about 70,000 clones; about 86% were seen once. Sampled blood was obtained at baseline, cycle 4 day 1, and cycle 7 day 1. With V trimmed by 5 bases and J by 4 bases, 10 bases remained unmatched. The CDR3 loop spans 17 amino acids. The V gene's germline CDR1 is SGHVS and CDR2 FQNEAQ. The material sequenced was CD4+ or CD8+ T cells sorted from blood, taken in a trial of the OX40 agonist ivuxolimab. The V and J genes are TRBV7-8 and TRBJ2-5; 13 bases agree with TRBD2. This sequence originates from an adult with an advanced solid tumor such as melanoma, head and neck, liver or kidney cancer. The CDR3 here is CASSLGLAGFFGETQYF. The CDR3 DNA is TGTGCCAGCAGCCTGGGACTAGCGGGGTTCTTTGGAGAGACCCAGTACTTC.